The following is a T cell receptor beta chain sequence with its context. Enrolled during active infection, Seattle patients were then followed longitudinally. There are 17 residues in the CDR3. Germline CDR1 and CDR2: MNHNY and SVGAGI (reference sequence). The junction had 15 bases not matched to a gene; V was cut back by 5 bases and J by 5 bases. Authors' methods: Counts of nucleated cells, estimated from reference gene primer amplification, were obtained. Some clones are missing from TCRdb's copy, which holds only in-frame ones; the method was immunoSEQ multiplex PCR. The DNA was the basis for D and trimming; V, J and clone size are from that table. The repertoire holds nearly 250,000 clones, with roughly 82% as singletons. These data originate in a study of blood T cell repertoires in COVID-19. Study overall: The samples span acute and convalescent COVID-19 from the United States, Italy and Spain. Nucleic acid was either cDNA or gDNA, and it came from T cells, B-cell-depleted T cells, or PBMCs.

This receptor was identified in a woman aged 80 or older with COVID-19, enrolled during active disease. Material: peripheral blood. This chain links TRBV6-6 with TRBJ1-2, with 9 bases aligning to TRBD1. In DNA, the CDR3 is TGTGCCAGCAGTCGTCTACCAACTCGGACAGGGGATTATGGCTACACCTTC. Translating it yields CASSRLPTRTGDYGYTF.